The clone carrying this T cell receptor (beta chain) showed up many times. Its antigen remains unknown. The data derive from a study of CD8+CD57+ T cells in acquired aplastic anemia. Study results and limitations: Both patients and controls carried the same twenty-nine CD8+ CDR3 sequences.

In patients chosen for sequencing, flow cytometry had shown CD8+CD57+ cell expansion. V dropped 4 bases and J dropped 0 bases, with 19 bases sitting between them. This CDR3 spans 17 amino acids. CDR1 MGHDK and CDR2 SYGVNS come from the germline V gene. Profiling of TCR beta VDJ combinations and CDR3 sequences used genomic DNA as template. Each CDR3 protein gets one entry after TCRdb re-called the reads with MiXCR. The table has 150,000 to 200,000 distinct CDR3 sequences, approximately 48% seen once. This receptor was taken from a human donor with aplastic anemia. Material for sequencing was sorted CD4+, CD8+, or CD8+CD57+ T cells (not recorded which) from PBMCs. The rearrangement uses TRBV25-1 and TRBJ2-7; TRBD2 might be the D (6 bases). This chain's CDR3 is CASSALGMGGASYEQYF. CDR3 DNA: TGTGCCAGCAGTGCTCTGGGTATGGGCGGGGCCTCCTACGAGCAGTACTTC.